One TCR beta chain is described in this entry. The specificity of this receptor is unknown. Per-base quality was not reported, and no clone a single base away is much larger than it. This sample stems from a study of blood T cell repertoires in COVID-19 (dated by TCRdb to the early 2020s). Background for the entire study: Collaborator samples came from the United States, Italy and Spain and covered acute and convalescent phases of COVID-19. The sample metadata nearly always contained a de-identified subject ID, COVID-19 status, age in years and sex. Deeply sampled blood TCRbeta repertoires from subjects exposed to, actively infected with, or recovered from COVID-19 were included in the dataset. A freely available public database, intended as a resource for researchers studying the immune response to SARS-CoV-2, is where the repertoires were released. Samples were obtained from the ongoing ImmuneRACE study (first 160 participants) and from over 1,000 subjects provided by 6 global collaborators. The material from the prospective study consisted of cDNA or gDNA derived from T cells, B-cell-depleted T cells, or PBMCs. Where available, HLA class I and class II types were obtained from metadata supplied by the sample provider rather than from assay-based typing.

TCRbeta CDR3 regions were amplified from genomic DNA by means of the immunoSEQ Assay, a bias-controlled multiplex PCR. The original methods were these. The number of nucleated cells in each sample was estimated by amplification of reference gene primers within the assay. Sequence reads were collapsed and filtered to measure the absolute abundance of every unique TCRbeta CDR3 rearrangement. For each sample, productive Simpson clonality was calculated as the square root of Simpson's diversity index across productive rearrangements. TCRdb re-hosts the immuneACCESS table, in-frame sequences only. Its copies lack some clones; in the studies checked, an unresolved V gene accounts for under half of them, and the cause for the rest is not known. The DNA gave D and trimming, while V, J and clone size come from that table. The sample data list about 270,000 clones, and around nine tenths of these were observed just once. The biggest ten clones account for about 10% of the sample.

Study-wide conclusions, independent of this receptor: The quantity of clinical and demographic metadata differed by source and by participant and was supplied without curation.

Clipping removes 2 bases from V and 0 bases from J, with 4 as the unmatched junction base count. In the germline V gene (reference sequence), CDR1 corresponds to PRHDT and CDR2 to FYEKMQ. The CDR3 sequence holds 17 residues, the cysteine and phenylalanine included. Of all the DNA, just the CDR3 is kept, 51 bases in frame from base 1. Each collaborating institution followed its own protocols to collect whole blood in K2EDTA tubes. For TCRbeta analysis, collaborators shipped samples as frozen whole blood, isolated PBMCs, or DNA extracted from either of those sample types. This chain joins TRBV13 to TRBJ2-1; 10 bases in the junction line up with TRBD2. The TCR comes from a man aged 35 to 55 with active or convalescent COVID-19. What was sequenced was peripheral blood. The bases are TGTGCCAGCAGCTTATTACTAGCGGGACTCTCCTACAATGAGCAGTTCTTC. Translated, it gives CASSLLLAGLSYNEQFF.